This TCR beta chain was observed in a study of Ad26.COV2.S vaccination and SARS-CoV-2 variants. About the research overall: Enrollment placed the donor in the COV1001 Ad26.COV2.S trial arm. Administration of Ad26.COV2.S was intramuscular, either once or twice 56 days apart.

Indicated treatment: around 19 received Ad26.COV2.S at low or high dose, single or two shots; a few received placebo; per-sample allocation not given. The study sampled participants on day 63 after the first vaccine or placebo injection. As regards this clone: As yet, its antigen is unknown.

The CDR3 has 14 amino acids. Looked up from germline, CDR1 is MNHNS and CDR2 is SASEGT. J gave up 6 bases and V 3 bases, and 8 bases lay outside the gene matches. Method: immunoSEQ multiplex PCR; TCRdb's copy keeps in-frame clones and lacks some. This sample has about 380,000 clones, with roughly four fifths found just once. The study's findings and limits: Responses of spike-specific T cells (both CD8+ and CD4+) reportedly showed substantial breadth after vaccination.

The source material was peripheral blood, sampled in a trial of Ad26.COV2.S vaccine versus placebo. The receptor comes from a person aged 18-60 years who received the Ad26.COV2.S COVID-19 vaccine or a placebo. The chain carries TRBV6-1 and TRBJ2-7; 7 positions agree with TRBD1. CDR3 sequence reads: CASSEEDRVREQYF. Here the CDR3 DNA reads TGTGCCAGCAGTGAGGAAGACAGGGTACGCGAGCAGTACTTC.